This TCR beta chain was recovered during a study of CXCR3-negative and CXCR3-positive naive CD8 T cells (dated by TCRdb to 2018 to 2020). Study-level background: Some 130 million TRB reads were obtained in total, roughly 1.5 +/- 0.3 million reads per library. For the TRBV-TRBJ cluster analysis, the naive subsets came from 5 donors, while the memory cells came from 3 donors. Data from 11 donors, pooled across two independent experiments, went into the diversity and physicochemical repertoire analyses.

Summary of the overall study and its limitations: Because surface CD5, which is linked to self-reactivity in mice, was comparable between the naive subsets, TCR interaction strength was also inferred from the physicochemical properties of TRB CDR3s. Both naive subsets had comparably high repertoire diversity, while memory CD8+ T cells had much lower repertoire diversity. Similar TRBV-TRBJ usage was shown by naive CXCR3-negative and CXCR3-positive cells from the same donor, whereas distinct patterns were shown by memory cells. Because CXCR3 expression was partially decreased after cryopreservation, freshly isolated PBMCs were used for most assays. Compared with CXCR3-negative naive cells, CXCR3-positive naive cells had TRB CDR3s with higher hydrophobicity (lower Kidera factor 4), lower energy, and higher strength and volume indices.

Each CD8+ T cell subset was flow-sorted in triplicate, with some 300,000 cells per subset placed directly into RLT lysis buffer. To keep memory contaminants out, a stringent definition of naive CD8+ T cells was applied: CD45RO-CCR7+CD27+CD95-. Standard density gradient centrifugation was used to isolate peripheral blood mononuclear cells from buffy coats. A FACSAria III was used to flow-sort naive CD8+ T cells into CXCR3-negative and CXCR3-positive populations. Total RNA was extracted from sorted cells with an RNeasy Mini Kit. TCRdb records NextSeq 550 as the sequencer. The Human TCR Profiling Kit (MiLaboratory) was used to make UMI-labeled 5' RACE TRB cDNA libraries. cDNA synthesis used the entire amount of extracted RNA, and PCR amplification then used the entire amount of cDNA produced. Libraries were prepared in parallel using an identical number of PCR cycles. In the paper's pipeline: With a minimum of two reads required per UMI, MIGEC and MiXCR pulled out about 50,000 +/- 10,000 unique UMI-labeled TRB cDNA molecules from each library. On average, each library contained roughly 40,000 +/- 10,000 functional in-frame TRB CDR3 nucleotide clonotypes without stop codons. Diversity metrics, including normalized Shannon-Wiener and Chao1, were computed in VDJtools after downsampling to 5000 UMI-labeled TRB molecules per sample. For the central five CDR3 residues, VDJtools calculated physicochemical properties weighted by clonotype size, namely interaction energy, strength, volume and Kidera factor 4. Following TCRdb reprocessing, every CDR3 protein sequence forms one entry, and DNA is not provided. The V and J calls were not made by the authors but by TCRdb's processing. This sample's table has entries for some 130,000 distinct CDR3 sequences. The top ten clones comprise approximately 0.54% of the sample.

Note on this clonotype: The target of this receptor is not known.

This receptor was identified in a human donor in good health. Some clones in this sample may be carry-over from other donors' samples. The specimen sequenced was naive CXCR3+ CD8+ T cells from blood. Explained via the paper, the cell subset or site label denotes: CD45RO-CCR7+CD27+CD95- naive CD8+ T cells expressing CXCR3 (TNR3+).

CDR3 sequence: CASSYSLGGAQETQYF. The chain joins TRBV6-5 to TRBJ2-5; the TCRdb D gene call, TRBD1, has no DNA to confirm it. Spanning cysteine to phenylalanine, the CDR3 consists of 16 amino acids. No nucleotide data were recorded. The CDR1 and CDR2 encoded by the germline V gene are MNHEY and SVGAGI.